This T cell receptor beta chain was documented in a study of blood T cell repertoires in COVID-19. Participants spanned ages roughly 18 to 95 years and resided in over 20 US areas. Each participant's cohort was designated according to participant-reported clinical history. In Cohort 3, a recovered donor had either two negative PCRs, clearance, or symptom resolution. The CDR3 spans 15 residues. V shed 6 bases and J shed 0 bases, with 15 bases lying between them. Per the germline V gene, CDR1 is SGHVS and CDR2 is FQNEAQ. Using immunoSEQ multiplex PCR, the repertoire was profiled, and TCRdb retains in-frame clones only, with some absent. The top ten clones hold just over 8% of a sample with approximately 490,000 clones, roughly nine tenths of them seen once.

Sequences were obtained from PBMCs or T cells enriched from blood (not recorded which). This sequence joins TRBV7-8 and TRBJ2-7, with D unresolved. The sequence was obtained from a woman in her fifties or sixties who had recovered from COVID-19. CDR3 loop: CASSLERRSSYEQYF. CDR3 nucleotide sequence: TGTGCCAGCAGTTTGGAGCGCAGAAGCTCCTACGAGCAGTACTTC.